One sample yielded the 18 T cell receptor beta chains listed below, sequenced in a study of T cell repertoires in ileal Crohn's disease. The table came from immunoSEQ multiplex PCR; TCRdb's copy has only in-frame clones and leaves some out. The sample lists 14,000 or so clones; 70% were seen once. What was sequenced was ileal tissue. All receptors come from an adult with Crohn's disease.

The J gene is TRBJ1-4, the V gene TRBV13; tentatively, D is TRBD1 (6 bases). Germline V gene sequence: CDR1 PRHDT, CDR2 FYEKMQ (reference sequence). This CDR3 spans 15 amino acids. V lost 1 base to trimming and J lost 7 bases, with 13 bases between them. This CDR3 is CASSLARGESEKLFF. The DNA of the CDR3 is TGTGCCAGCAGCTTAGCCAGGGGAGAGAGTGAAAAACTGTTTTTT. The full variable domain, in which reference TRBV13 and TRBJ1-4 provide the parts outside the CDR3, is AAGVIQSPRHLIKEKRETATLKCYPIPRHDTVYWYQQGPGQDPQFLISFYEKMQSDKGSIPDRFSAQQFSDYHSELNMSSLELGDSALYFCASSLARGESEKLFFGSGTQLSVL.

The chain carries TRBV27 and TRBJ2-7, with D perhaps being TRBD1 or TRBD2 (7 bases each). Trimming shortened V by 4 bases and J by 5 bases, and 15 bases separated the two germline ends. Germline CDR1 and CDR2: MNHEY and SMNVEV (reference sequence). The CDR3 runs to 14 residues. The CDR3: CASSSPGGGNEQYF. CDR3 DNA: TGTGCCAGCAGTTCCCCAGGGGGGGGTAACGAGCAGTACTTC.

The chain links TRBV6-5 to TRBJ1-5; no clear D. V shed 6 bases and J shed 5 bases, with 11 bases lying between them. Germline V gene lookup returns CDR1 MNHEY and CDR2 SVGAGI. This CDR3 has 13 residues. CDR3 protein: CASRAWVDQPQHF. CDR3 DNA sequence: TGTGCCAGCAGGGCATGGGTGGATCAGCCCCAGCATTTT.

The genes are TRBV2 and TRBJ2-7, with no clear D. V shed 3 bases and J shed 1 base, with 13 bases lying between them. This CDR3 has 15 amino acids. Germline-derived CDR1 and CDR2 are SNHLY and FYNNEI. CDR3 protein: CASSEDTAFSYEQYF. CDR3 coding DNA: TGTGCCAGCAGTGAGGATACAGCCTTTTCCTACGAGCAGTACTTC.

The rearrangement joins TRBV4-1 to TRBJ2-7; perhaps TRBD1 as D (6 bases). The CDR3 has 14 amino acids. V lost 4 bases and J 2 bases, leaving 12 bases between the germline ends. Per germline, CDR1 MGHRA and CDR2 YSYEKL. The CDR3 loop is CASSPEWTAYEQYF. CDR3 sequence (DNA): TGCGCCAGCAGCCCAGAATGGACAGCCTACGAGCAGTACTTC.

In its sample, this clone was seen a few times. V usage is TRBV30 and J usage is TRBJ1-1; possible D gene TRBD1, 5 bases. Germline-derived CDR1 and CDR2 are GTSNPN and SVGIG (reference sequence). V lost 5 bases and J 0 bases, leaving 10 bases between the germline ends. The CDR3 has 13 residues. The CDR3 region has the DNA TGTGCCTGGGATCAGGGCATGAACACTGAAGCTTTCTTT. This codes for CAWDQGMNTEAFF.

The chain uses TRBV28 and TRBJ2-3; D gene unclear. Trimming removed 4 bases at V and 2 bases at J, with 16 bases between. CDR1 is MDHEN and CDR2 is SYDVKM in the germline V gene. There are 16 residues in the CDR3. The chain's CDR3 is CASSSLVMANTDTQYF. CDR3 coding DNA: TGTGCCAGCAGTTCTTTGGTGATGGCTAACACAGATACGCAGTATTTT.

The chain carries TRBV6-5 and TRBJ1-2; D uncertain. Germline V lookup: CDR1 MNHEY, CDR2 SVGAGI. This CDR3 comprises 15 residues. Deletions cut 5 bases from V and 0 bases from J, with 13 bases between. CDR3 region: CASSRLEGTNYGYTF. CDR3 DNA sequence: TGTGCCAGCAGTAGACTGGAGGGAACTAACTATGGCTACACCTTC.

The chain joins TRBV7-2 to TRBJ1-1, with a weak D call TRBD1 (5 bases). Trimming took off 7 bases at V and 1 base at J, with 19 bases between the two ends. Germline lookup yields CDR1 SGHTA and CDR2 FQGNSA. This CDR3 comprises 16 residues. The CDR3 DNA sequence: TGTGCCAGCATCGCCGGGGCCACCTTCGGGAACACTGAAGCTTTCTTT. It encodes CASIAGATFGNTEAFF.

The chain uses TRBV28 and TRBJ1-3; TRBD1 might be the D (5 bases). The CDR3 spans 20 residues. The germline CDR1 and CDR2 sequences are MDHEN and SYDVKM. The germline V and J ends were trimmed by 7 bases and 4 bases, with 32 bases remaining between them. CDR3: CASTSPSAREVSNAGNTIYF. The CDR3 nucleotides are TGTGCCAGCACCTCCCCCTCGGCCAGGGAGGTTAGTAATGCGGGAAACACCATATATTTT.

This clone ranks as medium-sized (0.01 to 0.1%). The J gene is TRBJ1-2, the V gene TRBV16; TRBD1 is a possible D gene (5 bases). V was trimmed by 1 base and J by 6 bases, leaving 12 bases between them. The CDR3 consists of 14 residues. In germline, CDR1 is KGHSY, CDR2 FQNENV. CDR3 sequence reads: CASSQFEQGNGYTF. Here the CDR3 DNA reads TGTGCCAGCAGCCAATTTGAGCAGGGTAATGGCTACACCTTC.

The chain recombines TRBV2 with TRBJ2-7; the D gene is possibly TRBD2 (5 bases). V was pared by 2 bases and J by 12 bases, with 14 bases between. Germline CDR1 and CDR2: SNHLY and FYNNEI. There are 12 residues in the CDR3. CDR3 sequence reads: CASSERIQRLYF. The DNA for the CDR3 is TGTGCCAGCAGTGAAAGGATACAGCGGTTGTACTTC. The full variable domain, rest sourced from reference TRBV2 and TRBJ2-7, is EPEVTQTPSHQVTQMGQEVILRCVPISNHLYFYWYRQILGQKVEFLVSFYNNEISEKSEIFDDQFSVERPDGSNFTLKIRSTKLEDSAMYFCASSERIQRLYFGPGTRLTVT.

The J gene is TRBJ2-7, the V gene TRBV10-1; D is perhaps TRBD2 (5 bases). The CDR3 has 12 residues. CDR1 and CDR2 from the germline V gene are WNHNN and SYGVQD (reference sequence). V lost 4 bases, J lost 7 bases, and 11 bases lay in between. For the CDR3, the DNA is TGCGCCAGCAGTGCTCGGGAAGGGGAGCAGTACTTC. This sequence encodes CASSAREGEQYF.

The chain combines TRBV18 with TRBJ1-5; no reliable D call. Trimming pared 1 base from V and 3 bases from J, leaving 25 bases between. The CDR3 contains 20 residues. Germline assignment: CDR1 KGHSH and CDR2 LQKENI. CDR3 in amino acids: CASSPLDSRSPWTTNQPQHF. Here the CDR3 DNA reads TGTGCCAGCTCACCACTCGATAGCAGGTCGCCGTGGACCACCAATCAGCCCCAGCATTTT.

The chain has TRBV10-3 and TRBJ1-5; D gene uncertain. Trimming removed 5 bases at V and 3 bases at J, with 8 bases between. In germline, CDR1 is ENHRY, CDR2 SYGVKD. The CDR3 spans 13 residues. This CDR3 reads CAISQQPNQPQHF. CDR3 DNA sequence: TGTGCCATCAGTCAACAGCCCAATCAGCCCCAGCATTTT.

The rearrangement uses TRBV6-5 and TRBJ2-1; a possible D gene is TRBD2 (7 bases). CDR1 and CDR2 (germline): MNHEY, SVGAGI. V was clipped by 2 bases and J by 6 bases, with 17 bases between them. The CDR3 runs 16 residues. CDR3 sequence reads: CASSYAGAPEGNEQFF. The CDR3 DNA reads TGTGCCAGCAGTTACGCGGGGGCACCCGAGGGCAATGAGCAGTTCTTC.

This clone was picked up one time. CDR3 in DNA: TGTGCCAGCAGTTATGGGACAGGGGCAGATACGCAGTATTTT. Translating gives CASSYGTGADTQYF. V and J are TRBV6-5 and TRBJ2-3; 10 nucleotides line up with TRBD1. The CDR3 spans 14 residues. V lost 3 bases to trimming and J lost 4 bases; unmatched junction nucleotides: 1. The germline gives CDR1 MNHEY, CDR2 SVGAGI.

This clone appeared once. V gene TRBV18 combines with J gene TRBJ2-1; no clear D gene. Germline V CDR1 and CDR2: KGHSH, LQKENI. The V and J ends lost 5 bases and 4 bases respectively, with 15 bases between them. This CDR3 spans 15 amino acids. The CDR3 coding sequence is TGTGCCAGCTCATTACTAAAACAGACGTACAATGAGCAGTTCTTC. Protein: CASSLLKQTYNEQFF.